One sample yielded the 7 T cell receptor beta chains listed below, sequenced in a study of radiotherapy plus CTLA-4 blockade in lung cancer (dated by TCRdb to 2016 to 2019). Libraries were prepared through the immunoSEQ multiplex PCR assay. Imported from immuneACCESS, the table was reduced by TCRdb to in-frame sequences with V and J called. These copies leave out some clones; in studies compared against another copy, an unresolved V gene accounts for under half, and the cause of the remainder is not known. Here the sample has about 120,000 clones; more than 80% occur a single time. The ten biggest clones cover approximately 6.6% of the sample. This material consisted of peripheral blood, taken from a patient treated with radiotherapy plus ipilimumab. The receptors shown here come from a human donor with non-small cell lung cancer that progressed on radiotherapy plus ipilimumab.

Concerning this clone: At one end, the junction sequence differs from germline, possibly due to a read error. The CDR3 region is CASSSGTSNEQFF. CDR3 coding DNA: TGTGCTAGCAGCTCGGGGACTAGTAATGAGCAGTTCTTC. The chain is built from TRBV7-7 and TRBJ2-1; TRBD2 matches 8 bases. The germline CDR1 and CDR2 sequences are SSHAT and FNYEAQ (reference sequence). There are 13 residues in the CDR3.

The genes are TRBV19 and TRBJ1-2; no definite D call. The germline V and J ends were trimmed by 4 bases and 8 bases, with 17 bases remaining between them. From germline, CDR1 is LNHDA and CDR2 SQIVND (reference sequence). The CDR3 has 14 amino acids. The CDR3 DNA follows: TGTGCCAGTAGTACCCTGGGCGGCATGGGCGGCTACACCTTC. Translation: CASSTLGGMGGYTF.

V gene TRBV7-9 combines with J gene TRBJ2-2; 7 nucleotides align to TRBD2. The CDR3 extends over 16 amino acids. CDR1 and CDR2 from the germline V gene are SEHNR and FQNEAQ (reference sequence). Trimming at V came to 6 bases and at J to 3 bases, leaving 10 bases not matched to a gene. CDR3 residues: CASRSAGNPYTGELFF. The CDR3 nucleotides are TGTGCCAGCAGATCAGCGGGGAACCCATACACCGGGGAGCTGTTTTTT.

The rearrangement joins TRBV5-4 to TRBJ1-2; D might be TRBD1 (5 bases). The CDR3 length is 16 residues. Germline V gene sequence: CDR1 SGHNT, CDR2 YYREEE (reference sequence). V dropped 0 bases and J dropped 4 bases, with 16 bases sitting between them. The CDR3 DNA follows: TGTGCCAGCAGCTTGGGGGGGAATTTGCGGAGCTATGGCTACACCTTC. It is translated as CASSLGGNLRSYGYTF.

J is TRBJ1-5 and V is TRBV19; no firm D call. The CDR3 totals 13 residues. V was shortened by 7 bases and J by 0 bases, with 7 bases between the two germline ends. Germline values: CDR1 LNHDA, CDR2 SQIVND (reference sequence). DNA for the CDR3: TGTGCCAGTAAGGGTTATAGCAATCAGCCCCAGCATTTT. This translates into CASKGYSNQPQHF.

The chain is built from TRBV18 and TRBJ1-4; 8 nucleotides align to TRBD1. V was clipped by 4 bases and J by 5 bases; unmatched bases: 18. Germline CDR1 and CDR2: KGHSH and LQKENI. This CDR3 comprises 19 residues. CDR3 region: CASSRKNRDRPLLNEKLFF. The CDR3 DNA reads as TGTGCCAGCTCACGAAAGAACCGGGACAGGCCCCTACTAAATGAAAAACTGTTTTTT. Together with reference TRBV18 and TRBJ1-4, the CDR3 gives the full variable domain: NAGVMQNPRHLVRRRGQEARLRCSPMKGHSHVYWYRQLPEEGLKFMVYLQKENIIDESGMPKERFSAEFPKEGPSILRIQQVVRGDSAAYFCASSRKNRDRPLLNEKLFFGSGTQLSVL.

The chain carries TRBV30 and TRBJ2-2; no definite D call. Looked up from germline, CDR1 is GTSNPN and CDR2 is SVGIG (reference sequence). This CDR3 contains 13 residues. Trimming stripped 3 bases from V and 5 bases from J, with 10 bases between. The CDR3 protein is CAWRVTVTGELFF. DNA for the CDR3: TGTGCCTGGAGGGTAACTGTTACCGGGGAGCTGTTTTTT. The whole variable domain, remainder taken from reference TRBV30 and TRBJ2-2, is SQTIHQWPATLVQPVGSPLSLECTVEGTSNPNLYWYRQAAGRGLQLLFYSVGIGQISSEVPQNLSASRPQDRQFILSSKKLLLSDSGFYLCAWRVTVTGELFFGEGSRLTVL.